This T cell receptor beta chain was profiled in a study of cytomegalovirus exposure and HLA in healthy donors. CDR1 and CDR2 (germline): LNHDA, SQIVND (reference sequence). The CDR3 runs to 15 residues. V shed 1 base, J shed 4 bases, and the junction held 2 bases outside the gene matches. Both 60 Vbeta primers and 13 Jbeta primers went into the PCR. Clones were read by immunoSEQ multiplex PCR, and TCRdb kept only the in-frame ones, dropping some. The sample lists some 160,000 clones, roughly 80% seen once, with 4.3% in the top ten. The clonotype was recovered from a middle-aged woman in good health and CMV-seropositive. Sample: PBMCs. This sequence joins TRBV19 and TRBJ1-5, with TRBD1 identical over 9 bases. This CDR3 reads CASSIGQGENQPQHF. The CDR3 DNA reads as TGTGCCAGTAGTATAGGACAGGGGGAAAATCAGCCCCAGCATTTT.